One TCR beta chain is described in this entry. No antigen is known for it. Deep was the level at which the assay was run. Data came from immunoSEQ multiplex PCR; TCRdb stores just in-frame clones and leaves some out. This table has around 1.4 million clones, 98% to 99% appearing once. This sample was included in a study of shared clonotypes between healthy human individuals. Regarding the study as a whole: Naive subsets generally had larger estimated richness than memory subsets. Between a few donors, naive CD4 clonotypes were shared at a level of approximately 5%.

CDR1 and CDR2 from the germline V gene are SNHLY and FYNNEI. V was cut by 5 bases and J by 6 bases, with 16 bases left in between. The CDR3 spans 15 residues. The donors were adults (healthy and HIV-negative) with no recent acute infections or vaccinations. This clonotype was obtained from a man aged 25-45 years in good health. The sequencing input was naive CD4+ T cells sorted from blood. Subset defined: CD45RA+ positively selected. The chain employs TRBV2 and TRBJ2-2; D is perhaps TRBD1 (6 bases). The CDR3: CASSLDRSNAGELFF. Here the CDR3 DNA reads TGTGCCAGCAGTCTTGACAGGAGTAACGCCGGGGAGCTGTTTTTT.